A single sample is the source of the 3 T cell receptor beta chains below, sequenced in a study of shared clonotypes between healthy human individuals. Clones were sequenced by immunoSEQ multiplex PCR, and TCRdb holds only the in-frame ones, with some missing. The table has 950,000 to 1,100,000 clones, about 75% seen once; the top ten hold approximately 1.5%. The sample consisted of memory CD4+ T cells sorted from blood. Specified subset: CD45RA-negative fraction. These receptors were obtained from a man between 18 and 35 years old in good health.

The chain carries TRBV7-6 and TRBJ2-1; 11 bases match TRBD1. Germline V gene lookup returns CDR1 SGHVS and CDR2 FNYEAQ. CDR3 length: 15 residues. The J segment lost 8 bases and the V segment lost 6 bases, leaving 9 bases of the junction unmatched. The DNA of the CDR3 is TGTGCCAGCAGACCTGGACAGGGGGCTATAGATGAGCAGTTCTTC. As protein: CASRPGQGAIDEQFF.

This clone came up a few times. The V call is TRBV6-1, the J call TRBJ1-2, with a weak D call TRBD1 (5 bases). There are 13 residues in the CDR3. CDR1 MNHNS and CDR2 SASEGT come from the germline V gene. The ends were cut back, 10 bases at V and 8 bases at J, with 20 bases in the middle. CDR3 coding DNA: TGTGCCACCTCCCCGGGACTTTCAGGCGGCTACACCTTC. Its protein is CATSPGLSGGYTF.

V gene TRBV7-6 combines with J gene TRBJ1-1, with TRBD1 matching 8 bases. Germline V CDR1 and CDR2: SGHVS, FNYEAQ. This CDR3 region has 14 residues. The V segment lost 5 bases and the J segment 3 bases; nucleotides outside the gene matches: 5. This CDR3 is CASSARQGYTEAFF. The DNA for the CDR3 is TGTGCCAGCAGCGCGAGACAGGGGTACACTGAAGCTTTCTTT.